A selection of T cell receptor beta chains follows, all from one sample in a study of control samples from healthy donors and cancer patients. Measured with immunoSEQ multiplex PCR; TCRdb has only the in-frame clones, and not every one. The sample contains about 160,000 clones, around 90% of which appear only once. Input material: blood. Source of these receptors: a young man in good health. CDR3s include the opening cysteine and the closing phenylalanine or tryptophan. The D gene is left open where the match is weak. Part of the rows lack a size; the others show once, few, many or a class for expanded clones.

j_call d_call clone_size v_call cdr3_nt cdr3_aa
TRBJ2-5 TRBD2 - TRBV11-2 TGTGCCAGCAGCTTCTCCCTAGCGGGAGGGCGGCTACAAGAGACCCAGTACTTC CASSFSLAGGRLQETQYF
TRBJ2-6 - - TRBV7-2 TGTGCCAGCAGCGCATGGTCCGGGGGCCACTACAACGTCCTGACTTTC CASSAWSGGHYNVLTF
TRBJ2-3 - - TRBV7-8 TGTGCCAGCAGCCTCGACCCCACCGGGGATACGCAGTATTTT CASSLDPTGDTQYF
TRBJ1-1 - once TRBV27 TGTGCCAGCCGGGCAGGGCGGGATTCAACTGAAGCTTTCTTT CASRAGRDSTEAFF
TRBJ1-5 - - TRBV3-1/TRBV3-2 TGTGCCAGCAGCCAAGGGGTAGGTCAGCCCCAGCATTTT CASSQGVGQPQHF
TRBJ1-1 - many TRBV4-1 TGCGCCAGCAGCCAAGAGTGGGGGCAGATGGACACTGAAGCTTTCTTT CASSQEWGQMDTEAFF
TRBJ1-6 - - TRBV5-4 TGTGCCAGCAGCTTCGACAGCATTAATTCACCCCTCCACTTT CASSFDSINSPLHF
TRBJ2-5 - - TRBV19 TGTGCCAGCCGTGCGACTAGTGGGACGGAGACCCAGTACTTC CASRATSGTETQYF
TRBJ2-3 - - TRBV28 TGTGCCAGCAGTCCCAGGGGACTGGCGCAGTATTTT CASSPRGLAQYF
TRBJ1-2 - - TRBV5-1 TGCGCCAGCAGCTTGTGGCGGGGGGCGGTATCGTATGGCTACACCTTC CASSLWRGAVSYGYTF
TRBJ2-1 - - TRBV19 TGTGCCAGTAGTATGGCCCCGAGGCCCAGCTCCTACAATGAGCAGTTCTTC CASSMAPRPSSYNEQFF
TRBJ1-6 TRBD1 - TRBV27 TGTGCCAGCAGTACAGGACAGGGGTTGAATAATTCACCCCTCCACTTT CASSTGQGLNNSPLHF
TRBJ2-7 TRBD2 - TRBV5-1 TGCGCCAGCAGCATGACTAGCGGGAGCTACGAGCAGTACTTC CASSMTSGSYEQYF
TRBJ2-7 - - TRBV10-3 TGTGCCATCAGTGAGGACTCTCAATCGTACGAGCAGTACTTC CAISEDSQSYEQYF
TRBJ2-3 - - TRBV3-1/TRBV3-2 TGTGCCAGCAGCCGCAGCGGAGACGGAGATACGCAGTATTTT CASSRSGDGDTQYF
TRBJ2-2 TRBD2 - TRBV7-9 TGTGCCAGCAGCCCTTCTTCTAGCGGGGGGGCCGGGGAGCTGTTTTTT CASSPSSSGGAGELFF
TRBJ1-1 TRBD1 - TRBV6-5 TGTGCCAGCAGTTTCCACGGGACAGGGGGCATAAGGGAAGCTTTCTTT CASSFHGTGGIREAFF
TRBJ2-7 TRBD2 few TRBV6-6 TGTGCCAGTCTGGCCGGGACTAGTTACGGCGAGCAGTACTTC CASLAGTSYGEQYF
TRBJ1-1 - - TRBV27 TGTGCCAGCAGTTTAAATTACGAGCATGAAGCTTTCTTT CASSLNYEHEAFF
TRBJ2-7 - - TRBV6-5 TGTGCCAGCAGGATTTCACAGGGGACTTCCTACGAGCAGTACTTC CASRISQGTSYEQYF
TRBJ1-1 - once TRBV7-9 TGTGCCAGCAGCTTAGACAGGACTTGGATGAACACTGAAGCTTTCTTT CASSLDRTWMNTEAFF
TRBJ2-4 - - TRBV5-4 TGTGCCAGCAGCTTCTCGGGGGCCAAAAACATTCAGTACTTC CASSFSGAKNIQYF
TRBJ1-1 TRBD1 - TRBV27 TGTGCCAGCAGTTTGACAGGGGTGGACACTGAAGCTTTCTTT CASSLTGVDTEAFF
TRBJ1-1 - - TRBV27 TGTGCCAGCAGTCCCCGGTGGGGGGGCACTGAAGCTTTCTTT CASSPRWGGTEAFF
TRBJ2-7 - - TRBV28 TGTGCCAGCAGCCGGAACGAGCAGTACTTC CASSRNEQYF
TRBJ1-2 - - TRBV27 TGTGCCAGCAGCCGCACCCAGGGGCTAGCTAACTATGGCTACACCTTC CASSRTQGLANYGYTF
TRBJ1-2 - - TRBV28 TGTGCCAGCAGTTTATTAGGGGTAGGGAATGGCTACACCTTC CASSLLGVGNGYTF
TRBJ2-1 - - TRBV24-1 TGTGCCACCAGTGGGGGAAGGGAAGGGCACAATGAGCAGTTCTTC CATSGGREGHNEQFF
TRBJ2-2 - - TRBV6-5 TGTGCCAGCAGTTCCGGGTCCTACACCGGGGAGCTGTTTTTT CASSSGSYTGELFF
TRBJ2-3 - - TRBV5-1 TGCGCCAGCCTGCTGGGTTTAGGGACAGATACGCAGTATTTT CASLLGLGTDTQYF
TRBJ1-2 TRBD1 - TRBV10-3 TGTGCCATCAGTCCACAGGGGGCCACTGATGGCTACACCTTC CAISPQGATDGYTF
TRBJ1-1 - - TRBV20-1 TGCAGTGCTAGTTCAACGGCAGGCTCTGAAGCTTTCTTT CSASSTAGSEAFF
TRBJ1-2 - once TRBV10-3 TGTGCCATCACGGGCGACGCTTACTATGGCTACACCTTC CAITGDAYYGYTF
TRBJ2-7 TRBD2 - TRBV27 TGTGCCAGCAGTTTCCCCTCGAATAGCGGGAGTTCCTACGAGCAGTACTTC CASSFPSNSGSSYEQYF
TRBJ1-1 - - TRBV7-3 TGTGCCAGCAGCCCCGGGGGCTTGAACACTGAAGCTTTCTTT CASSPGGLNTEAFF
TRBJ1-2 - - TRBV19 TGTGCCAGCCGTATTAACGGAGACTACTATGGCTACACCTTC CASRINGDYYGYTF
TRBJ2-3 - - TRBV29-1 TGCAGCGCCTCCTCACTGGACTCCTCAGATACGCAGTATTTT CSASSLDSSDTQYF
TRBJ2-7 - - TRBV5-1 TGCGCCAGCACCCCATTTGCGGGAAGCTCCTACGAGCAGTACTTC CASTPFAGSSYEQYF
TRBJ2-5 TRBD2 - TRBV4-2 TGTGCCAGCAGCCGGCCGGGACTAGCGGCGGAGACCCAGTACTTC CASSRPGLAAETQYF
TRBJ2-5 TRBD2 - TRBV4-1 TGCGCCAGCAGCCTAAACGGGGGGTACTCTCAAGAGACCCAGTACTTC CASSLNGGYSQETQYF
TRBJ2-7 - - TRBV6-1 TGTGCCAGCAGTGAAGGGACAGATACCTACGAGCAGTACTTC CASSEGTDTYEQYF
TRBJ1-2 - - TRBV29-1 TGCAGCGTTGTTGCAGGGCAGAACTATGGCTACACCTTC CSVVAGQNYGYTF
TRBJ1-3 - - TRBV4-3 TGCGCCAGCAGCCAAGATCGCTTATCTGGAAACACCATATATTTT CASSQDRLSGNTIYF
TRBJ1-5 TRBD1 - TRBV2 TGTGCCAGCAGCGGGACAGGGAATCGGAATCAGCCCCAGCATTTT CASSGTGNRNQPQHF
TRBJ1-1 TRBD1 - TRBV3-1/TRBV3-2 TGTGCCAGCAGCGTACAGGGGGCTGGCGCTGAAGCTTTCTTT CASSVQGAGAEAFF
TRBJ2-6 - - TRBV28 TGTGCCAGCAGTGAACGGGGTAGCTCTGGGGCCAACGTCCTGACTTTC CASSERGSSGANVLTF
TRBJ2-3 - - TRBV5-8 TGTGCCAGCAGCGTAGTACTAGCAGATACGCAGTATTTT CASSVVLADTQYF
TRBJ1-1 - once TRBV27 TGTGCCAGCAGTTTAACAGGAAGCCACCGTAAGAACACTGAAGCTTTCTTT CASSLTGSHRKNTEAFF